These 31 T cell receptor beta chains share one sample of origin, sequenced in a study of prognosis after radiotherapy for stage I lung cancer. By two-round multiplex PCR, the TCR beta CDR3 was amplified from genomic DNA. Used in first-round PCR were primers specific to each TRBV and TRBJ gene. TCRdb itself ran the multiplex PCR reads through MiXCR, one entry per CDR3 protein. The table shows more than 12,000 distinct CDR3 sequences, with 25% to 40% occurring only once. The material was PBMCs, obtained before or after stereotactic body radiation therapy (not recorded which). These receptor sequences come from a donor older than 45 with non-small cell lung cancer.

By proportion, this clonotype is medium-sized. The V gene is TRBV20-1, the J gene TRBJ2-3; D unclear. The length of the CDR3 is 13 residues. Per the germline V gene, CDR1 is DFQATT and CDR2 is SNEGSKA (reference sequence). Trimming cost V 1 base and J 3 bases, with 8 bases left between them. CDR3 loop: CSARVGLTDTQYF. CDR3 nucleotides: TGCAGTGCTAGAGTGGGGTTAACAGATACGCAGTATTTT.

About this clonotype: A far larger clone lies a single base away; this is likely a read error. The V gene is TRBV6-4, the J gene TRBJ2-7, with 7 bases lining up with TRBD1. The CDR3 loop spans 17 amino acids. The germline V gene has CDR1 MRHNA and CDR2 SNTAGT. The V gene end was trimmed by 3 bases and the J gene end by 3 bases; junction bases not matched to a gene: 14. For the CDR3, the DNA is TGTGCCAGCAGTGATATCCTCGGAAGGGGGCGAAGCTACGAGCAGTACTTC. Translating it yields CASSDILGRGRSYEQYF.

This clonotype has ten or more counts. The genes are TRBV7-2 and TRBJ2-1, with 10 bases aligning to TRBD2. The junction had 4 bases not matched to a gene; V was cut back by 2 bases and J by 0 bases. The CDR3 loop spans 17 amino acids. From germline, CDR1 is SGHTA and CDR2 FQGNSA. The CDR3 nucleotides are TGTGCCAGCAGCTTATACTCTAGCGGGAGCTCCTACAATGAGCAGTTCTTC. Translated, it gives CASSLYSSGSSYNEQFF. The complete variable domain, with remaining parts taken from reference TRBV7-2 and TRBJ2-1, reads GAGVSQSPSNKVTEKGKDVELRCDPISGHTALYWYRQSLGQGLEFLIYFQGNSAPDKSGLPSDRFSAERTGGSVSTLTIQRTQQEDSAVYLCASSLYSSGSSYNEQFFGPGTRLTVL.

This chain links TRBV9 with TRBJ2-3; D possibly corresponds to TRBD2 (5 bases). V lost 1 base, J lost 3 bases, and 9 bases lay in between. The germline V gene has CDR1 SGDLS and CDR2 YYNGEE. CDR3 length: 14 amino acids. The CDR3 spells CASSVSSSTDTQYF. The CDR3 coding sequence is TGTGCCAGCAGCGTATCTAGCTCTACAGATACGCAGTATTTT.

By share, this clonotype counts as large (0.1 to 1%). This chain links TRBV19 with TRBJ1-5, with 8 nucleotides matching TRBD1. J lost 0 bases, V lost 0 bases, and 10 bases had no gene match. This CDR3 comprises 19 residues. Germline V lookup: CDR1 LNHDA, CDR2 SQIVND (reference sequence). The CDR3 here is CASSIDGQGEEYSNQPQHF. The DNA of the CDR3 is TGTGCCAGTAGTATAGACGGACAGGGTGAGGAGTATAGCAATCAGCCCCAGCATTTT.

This clonotype was seen repeatedly, ten times or more. The gene calls are TRBV7-8 and TRBJ2-3; D gene ambiguous. Germline values: CDR1 SGHVS, CDR2 FQNEAQ. This CDR3 spans 16 amino acids. Trimming removed 3 bases from V and 6 bases from J, with 19 bases in between. The CDR3 DNA is TGTGCCAGCAGCTTTCGCCCGTCCATTCCCCCGGATACGCAGTATTTT. Translating it yields CASSFRPSIPPDTQYF.

By proportion, this clonotype is medium-sized. The CDR3 reads CSARDLTSGNEDTQYF. The CDR3 nucleotides read TGCAGTGCTAGAGACCTGACTAGCGGGAACGAGGATACGCAGTATTTT. V is TRBV20-1 and J is TRBJ2-3; 11 bases fit TRBD2. CDR1 DFQATT and CDR2 SNEGSKA come from the germline V gene (reference sequence). V gave up 0 bases and J gave up 6 bases; unmatched junction bases: 8. CDR3 length: 16 residues.

This clonotype was counted at least ten times. Likely a read error: the CDR3 ends without its conserved phenylalanine or tryptophan. The DNA is omitted, as the CDR3 cannot be located on it reliably, and the CDR3 follows TCRdb's listing. The genes are TRBV20-1 and TRBJ2-6. Counting both end residues, the CDR3 totals 13 amino acids. Germline V gene sequence: CDR1 DFQATT, CDR2 SNEGSKA (reference sequence). CDR3 sequence reads: CSAINSGANVLTL.

This clonotype was seen repeatedly, ten times or more. V and J are TRBV2 and TRBJ1-5; D is possibly TRBD1 (6 bases). The CDR3 has 18 amino acids. The V gene's germline CDR1 is SNHLY and CDR2 FYNNEI. The ends were cut back, 8 bases at V and 0 bases at J, with 23 bases in the middle. The chain's CDR3 is CASGGEQGRPYSNQPQHF. The CDR3 coding sequence is TGTGCCAGCGGAGGGGAGCAGGGGCGACCTTATAGCAATCAGCCCCAGCATTTT.

There are many counts of this clonotype. The chain employs TRBV9 and TRBJ2-7; 10 bases match TRBD1. Germline values: CDR1 SGDLS, CDR2 YYNGEE. Trimming at V came to 4 bases and at J to 5 bases, leaving 9 bases not matched to a gene. CDR3 length equals 15 residues. The CDR3 is CASSRLDRGSNEQYF. The DNA for the CDR3 is TGTGCCAGCAGCCGCCTGGACAGGGGGTCGAACGAGCAGTACTTC.

The chain is built from TRBV19 and TRBJ2-7; D may correspond to TRBD1 or TRBD2 (5 bases each). V gave up 5 bases and J gave up 6 bases, with 17 bases separating them. CDR1 LNHDA and CDR2 SQIVND come from the germline V gene (reference sequence). The CDR3 covers 14 residues. In DNA, the CDR3 is TGTGCCAGTAGTCCCTGGTTCAGGGCGGGCGAGCAGTACTTC. Encoded protein: CASSPWFRAGEQYF.

A word on this clonotype: A single base separates this from a much larger clone, so it may be a read error. The chain recombines TRBV5-4 with TRBJ2-4; 7 nucleotides line up with TRBD2. The CDR3 loop spans 16 amino acids. J lost 6 bases, V lost 4 bases, and 13 bases had no gene match. From germline, CDR1 is SGHNT and CDR2 YYREEE (reference sequence). For the CDR3, the DNA is TGTGCCAGCAGCCCACGGGGGGAGCGGTGGGGAAACATTCAGTACTTC. As protein: CASSPRGERWGNIQYF. The full variable domain, rest sourced from reference TRBV5-4 and TRBJ2-4, is ETGVTQSPTHLIKTRGQQVTLRCSSQSGHNTVSWYQQALGQGPQFIFQYYREEENGRGNFPPRFSGLQFPNYSSELNVNALELDDSALYLCASSPRGERWGNIQYFGAGTRLSVL.

Note on this clonotype: A clone one base away is much larger, so this may be a read error. The chain joins TRBV5-4 to TRBJ2-7; maybe TRBD2 (5 bases). This CDR3 is 14 amino acids long. Germline CDR1 SGHNT, CDR2 YYREEE (reference sequence). The CDR3 nucleotides read TGTGTCAGCAGCCACTACGGGATATCCTACGAGCAGTACTTC. Translated: CVSSHYGISYEQYF.

The chain joins TRBV20-1 to TRBJ2-7; 9 bases agree with TRBD2. The V segment lost 3 bases and the J segment 5 bases; nucleotides outside the gene matches: 14. CDR3 length: 16 amino acids. Germline V gene data show CDR1 as DFQATT and CDR2 as SNEGSKA (reference sequence). The CDR3 protein is CSASPAADSGRHEQYF. CDR3 DNA: TGCAGTGCTAGTCCCGCTGCCGACAGCGGGAGGCACGAGCAGTACTTC.

The chain combines TRBV30 with TRBJ2-5; TRBD2 agrees at 11 bases. Trimming removed 8 bases from V and 14 bases from J; junction bases left unmatched: 19. This CDR3 has 14 amino acids. The germline CDR1 and CDR2 sequences are GTSNPN and SVGIG (reference sequence). The CDR3 is CALVAGGECMALYF. CDR3 DNA sequence: TGTGCCCTGGTAGCGGGAGGGGAATGTATGGCCCTATACTTC.

The chain carries TRBV11-3 and TRBJ2-7, with TRBD1 as a possible D gene (6 bases). CDR3 length equals 14 residues. Germline-derived CDR1 and CDR2 are SGHNT and YENEEA. Trimming pared 0 bases from V and 6 bases from J, leaving 12 bases between. CDR3 amino acids: CASSLDLQGFEQYF. The CDR3 DNA reads as TGTGCCAGCAGCTTAGACTTACAGGGTTTCGAGCAGTACTTC. The whole variable domain, filled in from reference TRBV11-3 and TRBJ2-7, reads EAGVVQSPRYKIIEKKQPVAFWCNPISGHNTLYWYLQNLGQGPELLIRYENEEAVDDSQLPKDRFSAERLKGVDSTLKIQPAELGDSAVYLCASSLDLQGFEQYFGPGTRLTVT.

This clonotype is medium-sized by share. This chain uses TRBV11-2 with TRBJ1-5; TRBD1 is a possible D gene (5 bases). V was trimmed by 6 bases and J by 1 base, leaving 13 bases between them. The CDR3 is made up of 15 amino acids. From germline, CDR1 is SGHAT and CDR2 FQNNGV. CDR3 bases: TGTGCCAGCAGTCAGGGAGCCTGGAGCAATCAGCCCCAGCATTTT. This translates into CASSQGAWSNQPQHF.

This clonotype was counted many times. The J gene is TRBJ1-1, the V gene TRBV20-1; no clear D. Germline CDR1 and CDR2: DFQATT and SNEGSKA (reference sequence). Between the trimmed V and J ends, which lost 5 bases and 4 bases, there was a span of 5 bases. This CDR3 has 10 amino acids. The CDR3 loop is CSAGVTEAFF. The CDR3 coding sequence is TGCAGTGCTGGGGTCACTGAAGCTTTCTTT.

This clonotype was seen just once. The chain employs TRBV5-6 and TRBJ2-3; TRBD2 is a possible D gene (5 bases). CDR3 size: 15 residues. The germline V gene has CDR1 SGHDT and CDR2 YYEEEE. V lost 0 bases, J lost 1 base, and 9 bases lay in between. CDR3 nucleotides: TGTGCCAGCAGCTTGGGTAGCGCCCGCACAGATACGCAGTATTTT. It is translated as CASSLGSARTDTQYF.

This clonotype was seen only a few times. This chain uses TRBV6-4 with TRBJ1-1; tentatively, D is TRBD1 (5 bases). V shed 6 bases and J shed 2 bases, with 13 bases lying between them. The CDR3 sequence is 14 residues long. Germline-derived CDR1 and CDR2 are MRHNA and SNTAGT. This CDR3 is CASSPGGVNTEAFF. The CDR3 bases are TGTGCCAGCAGCCCGGGGGGGGTAAACACTGAAGCTTTCTTT.

At least ten counts were recorded for this clonotype. The V call is TRBV5-1, the J call TRBJ2-1; D ambiguous. Trimming took 4 bases from V and 5 from J, leaving 16 bases between them. This CDR3 has 15 amino acids. The germline V gene has CDR1 SGHRS and CDR2 YFSETQ. The CDR3 loop is CASSRFPATHNEQFF. In nucleotides, the CDR3 is TGCGCCAGCAGCCGGTTCCCGGCCACACACAATGAGCAGTTCTTC.

Concerning this clonotype: A far larger clone differs by one base, so this is likely a read error. J is TRBJ1-6 and V is TRBV6-4; D possibly corresponds to TRBD1 (5 bases). The V end lost 3 bases, the J end lost 14 bases, and 20 bases lay between the germline ends. This CDR3 is 15 amino acids long. Per germline, CDR1 MRHNA and CDR2 SNTAGT. CDR3 nucleotides: TGTGCCAGCAGTGATTTAGGGGCGACGATATTGTCCCTCCACTTT. It specifies CASSDLGATILSLHF.

This clonotype was counted many times. The chain couples TRBV20-1 to TRBJ2-7; D is possibly TRBD2 (5 bases). Trimming took 6 bases from V and 6 from J, leaving 12 bases between them. CDR1 is DFQATT and CDR2 is SNEGSKA in the germline V gene (reference sequence). The CDR3 has 11 amino acids. The CDR3 spells CSAWEMTEQYF. The CDR3 nucleotides are TGCAGTGCATGGGAGATGACCGAGCAGTACTTC.

This clonotype showed up many times. V gene TRBV27 combines with J gene TRBJ2-5; 9 nucleotides line up with TRBD1. J gave up 5 bases and V 6 bases, and 13 bases lay outside the gene matches. The germline CDR1 and CDR2 sequences are MNHEY and SMNVEV (reference sequence). This CDR3 is built from 16 residues. The CDR3 spells CASRIRVGTGLETQYF. CDR3 DNA: TGTGCCAGCAGAATCCGGGTGGGGACAGGGTTGGAGACCCAGTACTTC.

For the CDR3, the DNA is TGTGCCAGCATGCCTAGGTACAGAGCCACTGAAGCTTTCTTT. It encodes CASMPRYRATEAFF. V and J are TRBV12-3 or TRBV12-4 and TRBJ1-1; D remains unclear. The CDR3 has 14 residues. The germline V and J ends were trimmed by 7 bases and 4 bases, with 16 bases remaining between them.

This clonotype is medium-sized by share. The V and J genes are TRBV6-1 and TRBJ2-7; 8 nucleotides agree with TRBD1. The germline V gene has CDR1 MNHNS and CDR2 SASEGT. The V and J ends lost 6 bases and 2 bases, in that order; junction bases with no gene match: 9. The CDR3 is made up of 15 amino acids. The CDR3 DNA sequence: TGTGCCAGCAGACTCCGACAGGGGTCGGCCTACGAGCAGTACTTC. The encoded protein is CASRLRQGSAYEQYF.

This clonotype was seen repeatedly, ten times or more. The chain recombines TRBV27 with TRBJ1-2; no definite D call. CDR1 and CDR2 (germline): MNHEY, SMNVEV (reference sequence). This CDR3 is 15 amino acids long. Between the trimmed V and J ends, which lost 4 bases and 0 bases, there was a span of 12 bases. CDR3 amino acids: CASSSRIGANYGYTF. The CDR3 DNA reads TGTGCCAGCAGTTCCCGGATTGGGGCTAACTATGGCTACACCTTC.

By its share, this clonotype is medium-sized. The V and J genes are TRBV11-2 and TRBJ2-7; 9 bases match TRBD1. V trimming: 2 bases; J trimming: 7 bases; junction bases outside the gene matches: 15. The CDR3 is 17 residues long. Germline V gene data show CDR1 as SGHAT and CDR2 as FQNNGV. CDR3 DNA: TGTGCCAGCAGCTTAAGGACCCCGGGACAGGGAGTAAAAGAGCAGTACTTC. Amino acids: CASSLRTPGQGVKEQYF.

The rearrangement joins TRBV6-2 or TRBV6-3 to TRBJ2-1, with 14 positions matching TRBD2. The CDR3 has 18 amino acids. Trimming removed 5 bases from V and 7 bases from J; junction bases left unmatched: 13. CDR1 is MNHEY, CDR2 SVGEGT, per germline. Here the CDR3 DNA reads TGTGCCAGCAGTACTGATTTCTGGACTAGCGGGGGGAAGAATGAGCAGTTCTTC. Translation: CASSTDFWTSGGKNEQFF.

As to this clonotype: The germline gene is not matched at one end of the junction; a read error may be the cause. Here the CDR3 reads CANSSLAGGDEQFF. The CDR3, as DNA: TGTGCCAACAGCAGCCTAGCGGGAGGGGATGAGCAGTTCTTT. V is TRBV5-5 and J is TRBJ2-1, with TRBD2 matching over 12 bases. This CDR3 has 14 residues. Germline CDR1 SGHKS, CDR2 YYEKEE (reference sequence).

CDR3 protein: CASSAVGGRGNSPLHF. The CDR3 region has the DNA TGTGCCAGCAGTGCTGTTGGGGGCCGGGGTAATTCACCCCTCCACTTT. This chain uses TRBV2 with TRBJ1-6; tentatively, D is TRBD1 (6 bases). The V end was cut by 4 bases, the J end by 6 bases, with 16 bases between. The CDR3 contains 16 residues. Germline CDR1 SNHLY, CDR2 FYNNEI.